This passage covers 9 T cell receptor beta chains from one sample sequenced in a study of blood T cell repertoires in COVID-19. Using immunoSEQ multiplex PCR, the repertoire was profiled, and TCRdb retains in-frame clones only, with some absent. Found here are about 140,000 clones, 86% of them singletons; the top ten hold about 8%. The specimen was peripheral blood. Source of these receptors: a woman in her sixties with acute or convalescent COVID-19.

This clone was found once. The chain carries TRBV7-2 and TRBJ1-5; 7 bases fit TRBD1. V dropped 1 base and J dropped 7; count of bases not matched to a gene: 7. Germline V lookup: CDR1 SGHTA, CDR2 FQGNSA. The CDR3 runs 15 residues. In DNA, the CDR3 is TGTGCCAGCAGCTTAGACCCGACAGGGCACCAGCCCCAGCATTTT. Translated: CASSLDPTGHQPQHF.

CDR3 in DNA: TGCGCCAGCAGCTCGAAGACAGGGTCCACCACTGAAGCTTTCTTT. It encodes CASSSKTGSTTEAFF. The V and J genes are TRBV5-1 and TRBJ1-1, with 7 positions matching TRBD1. Germline loops: CDR1 SGHRS, CDR2 YFSETQ. The trim removed 3 bases at V and 4 bases at J, leaving 9 bases unmatched. The CDR3 covers 15 residues.

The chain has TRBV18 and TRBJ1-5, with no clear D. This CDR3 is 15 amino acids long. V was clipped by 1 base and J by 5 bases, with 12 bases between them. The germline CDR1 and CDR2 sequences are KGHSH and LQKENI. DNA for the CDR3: TGTGCCAGCTCACCACTCCCCAGGCGGGATCAGCCCCAGCATTTT. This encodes CASSPLPRRDQPQHF.

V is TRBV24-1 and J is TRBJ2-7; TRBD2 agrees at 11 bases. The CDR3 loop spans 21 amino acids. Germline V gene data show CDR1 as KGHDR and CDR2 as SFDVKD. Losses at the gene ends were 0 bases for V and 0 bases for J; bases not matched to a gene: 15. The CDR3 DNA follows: TGTGCCACCAGTGATTTGAGCGGGGCCCCCGAGACTAGCGGGGCCTCCTACGAGCAGTACTTC. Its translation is CATSDLSGAPETSGASYEQYF.

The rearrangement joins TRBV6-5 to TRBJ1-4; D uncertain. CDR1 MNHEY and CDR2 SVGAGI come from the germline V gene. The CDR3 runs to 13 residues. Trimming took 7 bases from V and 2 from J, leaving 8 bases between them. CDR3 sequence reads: CASTPETNEKLFF. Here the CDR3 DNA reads TGTGCCAGCACACCCGAGACTAATGAAAAACTGTTTTTT.

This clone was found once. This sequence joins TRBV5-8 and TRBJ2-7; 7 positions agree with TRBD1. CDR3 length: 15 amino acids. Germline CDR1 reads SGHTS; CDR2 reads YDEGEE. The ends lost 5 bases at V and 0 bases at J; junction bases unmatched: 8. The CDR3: CASRFRQGSSYEQYF. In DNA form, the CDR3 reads TGTGCCAGCAGGTTTCGACAGGGAAGCTCCTACGAGCAGTACTTC.

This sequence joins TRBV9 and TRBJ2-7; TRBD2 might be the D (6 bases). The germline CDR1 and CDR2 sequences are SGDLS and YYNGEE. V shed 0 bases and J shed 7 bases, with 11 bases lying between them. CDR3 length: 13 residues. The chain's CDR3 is CASSVGGVKEQYF. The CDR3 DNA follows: TGTGCCAGCAGCGTAGGGGGGGTGAAGGAGCAGTACTTC.

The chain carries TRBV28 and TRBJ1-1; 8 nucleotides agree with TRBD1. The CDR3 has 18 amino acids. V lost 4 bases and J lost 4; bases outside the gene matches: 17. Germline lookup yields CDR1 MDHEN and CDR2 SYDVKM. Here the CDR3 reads CASSSLIRDRHPATEAFF. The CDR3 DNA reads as TGTGCCAGCAGTTCACTCATCCGGGACAGGCATCCAGCCACTGAAGCTTTCTTT.

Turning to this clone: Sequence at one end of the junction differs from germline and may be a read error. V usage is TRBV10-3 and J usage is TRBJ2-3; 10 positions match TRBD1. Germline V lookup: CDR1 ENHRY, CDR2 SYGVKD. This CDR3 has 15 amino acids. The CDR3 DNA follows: TGTGCCATCAGGGAGGGGGACAGGGGCACGGATACGCAGTATTTT. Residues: CAIREGDRGTDTQYF.